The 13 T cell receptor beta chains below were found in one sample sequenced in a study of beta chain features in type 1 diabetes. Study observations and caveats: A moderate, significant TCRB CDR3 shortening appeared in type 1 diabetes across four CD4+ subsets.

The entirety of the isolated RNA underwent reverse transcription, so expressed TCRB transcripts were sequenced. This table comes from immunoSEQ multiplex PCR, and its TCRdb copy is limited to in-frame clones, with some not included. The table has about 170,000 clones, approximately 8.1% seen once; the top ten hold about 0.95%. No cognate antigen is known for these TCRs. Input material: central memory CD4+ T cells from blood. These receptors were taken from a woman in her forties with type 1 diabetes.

CDR3 residues: CASSARGGTGANVLTF. DNA of the CDR3: TGTGCCAGCAGCGCCCGGGGGGGGACTGGGGCCAACGTCCTGACTTTC. The chain links TRBV9 to TRBJ2-6; 8 nucleotides match TRBD2. From germline, CDR1 is SGDLS and CDR2 YYNGEE. This CDR3 has 16 residues. J gave up 2 bases and V 3 bases, and 4 bases lay outside the gene matches.

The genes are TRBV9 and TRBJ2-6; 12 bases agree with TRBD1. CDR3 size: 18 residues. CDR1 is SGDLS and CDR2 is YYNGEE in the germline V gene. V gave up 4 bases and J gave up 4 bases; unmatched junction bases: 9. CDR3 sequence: CASSWPGQGAVGANVLTF. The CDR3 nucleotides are TGTGCCAGCAGCTGGCCGGGACAGGGGGCGGTGGGGGCCAACGTCCTGACTTTC.

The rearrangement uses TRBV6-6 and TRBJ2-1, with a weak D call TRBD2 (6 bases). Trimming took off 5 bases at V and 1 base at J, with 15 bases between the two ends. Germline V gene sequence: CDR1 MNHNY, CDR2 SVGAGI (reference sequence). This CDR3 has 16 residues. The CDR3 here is CASSRGNAGSYNEQFF. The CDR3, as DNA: TGTGCCAGCAGTAGGGGCAACGCGGGGTCCTACAATGAGCAGTTCTTC.

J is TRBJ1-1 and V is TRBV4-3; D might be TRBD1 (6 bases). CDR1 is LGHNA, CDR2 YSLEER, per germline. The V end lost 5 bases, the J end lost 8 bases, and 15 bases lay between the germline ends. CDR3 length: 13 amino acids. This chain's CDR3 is CASSTQGRAEAFF. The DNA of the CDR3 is TGCGCCAGCAGCACCCAGGGGCGTGCAGAAGCTTTCTTT.

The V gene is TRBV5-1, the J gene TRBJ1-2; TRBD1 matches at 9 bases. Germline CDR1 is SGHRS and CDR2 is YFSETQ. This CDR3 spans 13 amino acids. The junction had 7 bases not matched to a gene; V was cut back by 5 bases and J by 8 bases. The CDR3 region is CASRPTGGEGYTF. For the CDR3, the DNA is TGCGCCAGCAGACCCACAGGGGGCGAGGGCTACACCTTC.

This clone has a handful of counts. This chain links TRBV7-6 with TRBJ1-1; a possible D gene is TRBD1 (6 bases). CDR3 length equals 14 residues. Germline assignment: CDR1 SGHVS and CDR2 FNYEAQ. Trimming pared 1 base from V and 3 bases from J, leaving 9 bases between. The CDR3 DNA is TGTGCCAGCAGCTTAGGGGGGGGCGACACTGAAGCTTTCTTT. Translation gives CASSLGGGDTEAFF.

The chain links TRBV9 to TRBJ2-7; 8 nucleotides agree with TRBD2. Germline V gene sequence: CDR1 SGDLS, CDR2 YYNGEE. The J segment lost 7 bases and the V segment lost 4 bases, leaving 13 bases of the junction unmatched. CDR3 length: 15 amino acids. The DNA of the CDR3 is TGTGCCAGCAGCCCCGGACTAGCCCCAGCGGGAGAGCAGTACTTC. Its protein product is CASSPGLAPAGEQYF.

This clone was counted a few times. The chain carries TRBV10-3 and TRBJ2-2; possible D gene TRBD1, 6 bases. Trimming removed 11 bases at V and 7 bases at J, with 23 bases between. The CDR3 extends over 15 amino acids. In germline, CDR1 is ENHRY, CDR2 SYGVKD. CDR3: CASQTGLGADGELFF. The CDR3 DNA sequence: TGTGCCTCACAGACAGGTCTGGGGGCCGACGGGGAGCTGTTTTTT.

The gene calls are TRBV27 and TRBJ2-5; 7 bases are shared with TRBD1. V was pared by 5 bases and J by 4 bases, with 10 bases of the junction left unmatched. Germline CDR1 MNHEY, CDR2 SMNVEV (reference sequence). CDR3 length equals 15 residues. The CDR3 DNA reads TGTGCCAGCAGTCCCCTAGGGGGCCGCCCAGAGACCCAGTACTTC. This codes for CASSPLGGRPETQYF.

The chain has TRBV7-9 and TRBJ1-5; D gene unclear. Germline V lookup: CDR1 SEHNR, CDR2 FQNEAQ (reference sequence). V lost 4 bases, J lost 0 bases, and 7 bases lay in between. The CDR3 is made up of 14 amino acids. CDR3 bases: TGTGCCAGCAGCTCAACAGATAGCAATCAGCCCCAGCATTTT. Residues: CASSSTDSNQPQHF.

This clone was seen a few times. The CDR3 loop reads CASSSLGRGVGYTF. CDR3 sequence (DNA): TGTGCCAGCAGTTCTTTGGGCAGGGGGGTTGGCTACACCTTC. The chain uses TRBV27 and TRBJ1-2; 7 bases agree with TRBD1. Germline V gene lookup returns CDR1 MNHEY and CDR2 SMNVEV (reference sequence). The CDR3 totals 14 residues. The trim removed 4 bases at V and 7 bases at J, leaving 9 bases unmatched.

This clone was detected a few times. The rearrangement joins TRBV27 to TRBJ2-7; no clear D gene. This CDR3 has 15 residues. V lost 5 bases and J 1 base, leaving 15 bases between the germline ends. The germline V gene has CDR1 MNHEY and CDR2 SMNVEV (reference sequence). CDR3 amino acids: CASSPPSLVSYEQYF. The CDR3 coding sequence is TGTGCCAGCAGTCCCCCGTCCCTAGTTTCCTACGAGCAGTACTTC.

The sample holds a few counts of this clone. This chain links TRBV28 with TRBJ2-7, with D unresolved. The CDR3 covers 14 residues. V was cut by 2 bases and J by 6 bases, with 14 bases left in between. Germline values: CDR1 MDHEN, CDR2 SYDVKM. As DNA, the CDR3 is TGTGCCAGCAGTTTACGTCATGTACCGGGCGAGCAGTACTTC. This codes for CASSLRHVPGEQYF.